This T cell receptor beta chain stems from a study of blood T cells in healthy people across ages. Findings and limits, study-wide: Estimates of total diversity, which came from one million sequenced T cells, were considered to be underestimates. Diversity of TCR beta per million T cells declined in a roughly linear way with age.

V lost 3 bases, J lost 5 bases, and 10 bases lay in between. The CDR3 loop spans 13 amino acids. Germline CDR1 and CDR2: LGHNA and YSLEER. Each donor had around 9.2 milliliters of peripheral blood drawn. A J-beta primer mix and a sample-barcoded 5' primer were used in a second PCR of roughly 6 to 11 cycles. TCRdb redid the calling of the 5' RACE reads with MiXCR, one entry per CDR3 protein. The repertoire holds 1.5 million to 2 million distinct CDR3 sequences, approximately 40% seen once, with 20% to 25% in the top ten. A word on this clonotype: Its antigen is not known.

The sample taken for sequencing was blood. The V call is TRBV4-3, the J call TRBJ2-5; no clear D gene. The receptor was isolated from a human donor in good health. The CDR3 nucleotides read TGCGCCAGCAGCCAGAATTTGGGGGAGACCCAGTACTTC. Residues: CASSQNLGETQYF.